One sample yielded the 17 T cell receptor beta chains listed below, sequenced in a study of blood T cells in healthy people across ages. Sample-barcoded 5' priming and a J-beta primer mix drove a second PCR of roughly 7 to 11 cycles. TCRdb reprocessed the 5' RACE reads via MiXCR and lists one record per CDR3 protein. The sample has roughly 1.9 million distinct CDR3 sequences, about two fifths seen once; the top ten hold under 30%. Sequencing input: blood. These receptors came from a human donor in good health.

This clonotype was seen a handful of times. The chain has TRBV20-1 and TRBJ2-4, with 11 bases that match TRBD1. The ends lost 6 bases at V and 8 bases at J; junction bases unmatched: 6. The CDR3 is 13 residues long. CDR1 is DFQATT and CDR2 is SNEGSKA in the germline V gene (reference sequence). The CDR3 coding sequence is TGCAGTGCATCGGGACAGGGGGAGGACATTCAGTACTTC. Translation: CSASGQGEDIQYF.

This clonotype was recorded a few times. The chain has TRBV4-3 and TRBJ2-7; TRBD2 matches at 9 bases. Germline assignment: CDR1 LGHNA and CDR2 YSLEER. V lost 0 bases to trimming and J lost 3 bases; unmatched junction nucleotides: 9. The CDR3 has 17 residues. CDR3 bases: TGCGCCAGCAGCCAAGACCCCATGGCTAGCGGGGTCTACGAGCAGTACTTC. This translates into CASSQDPMASGVYEQYF.

Written as DNA, the CDR3 is TGTGCCAGCAGAGAAACAGGGGGCGATGGCTACACCTTC. The encoded protein is CASRETGGDGYTF. The chain joins TRBV6-2 or TRBV6-3 to TRBJ1-2, with TRBD1 matching 9 bases. Germline values: CDR1 MNHEY, CDR2 SVGEGT. This CDR3 region has 13 residues. Germline trimming cut 6 bases from V and 6 bases from J; bases unmatched to any gene: 5.

The chain recombines TRBV10-3 with TRBJ2-3; perhaps TRBD2 as D (5 bases). The CDR3 consists of 15 residues. Germline CDR1 and CDR2: ENHRY and SYGVKD. Trimming took 3 bases from V and 5 from J, leaving 15 bases between them. The CDR3 DNA reads as TGTGCCATCAGTGATCAACTAGAATGGGAAGATACGCAGTATTTT. It codes for CAISDQLEWEDTQYF.

J is TRBJ2-1 and V is TRBV5-1; a possible D gene is TRBD2 (6 bases). The germline gives CDR1 SGHRS, CDR2 YFSETQ. This CDR3 region has 15 residues. Trimming stripped 4 bases from V and 7 bases from J, with 18 bases between. The DNA for the CDR3 is TGCGCCAGCAGCAGGGACTTCGGGGCGATAAATGAGCAGTTCTTC. Translating gives CASSRDFGAINEQFF.

Notes on this clonotype: This sequence may be a read error, since a much larger clone differs from it by one base. The rearrangement uses TRBV20-1 and TRBJ1-6; D is undetermined. This CDR3 region has 12 residues. The germline CDR1 and CDR2 sequences are DFQATT and SNEGSKA (reference sequence). The chain's CDR3 is CNARDRSSPLHF. CDR3 sequence (DNA): TGCAATGCTCGGGATAGGAGTTCACCCCTCCACTTT.

The chain joins TRBV20-1 to TRBJ2-3; D gene unclear. Trimming stripped 4 bases from V and 1 base from J, with 15 bases between. The CDR3 contains 15 residues. Germline CDR1 DFQATT, CDR2 SNEGSKA (reference sequence). The DNA for the CDR3 is TGCAGTGCTACTGTCGGCAGAAGAGGCACAGATACGCAGTATTTT. Encoded protein: CSATVGRRGTDTQYF.

In its sample, this clonotype was seen a few times. The chain employs TRBV7-9 and TRBJ1-2; possibly TRBD1 for D (6 bases). The CDR3 is 14 amino acids. Germline V CDR1 and CDR2: SEHNR, FQNEAQ (reference sequence). Trimming removed 2 bases at V and 4 bases at J, with 11 bases between. The CDR3 loop is CASSLPDSLYGYTF. The CDR3, as DNA: TGTGCCAGCAGCTTACCGGACAGCCTCTATGGCTACACCTTC.

The genes are TRBV5-1 and TRBJ1-1; tentatively, D is TRBD1 (5 bases). V was pared by 0 bases and J by 3 bases, with 12 bases between. The CDR3 runs 15 residues. Per the germline V gene, CDR1 is SGHRS and CDR2 is YFSETQ. The CDR3, as DNA: TGCGCCAGCAGCTTGGAAGGGACGGGGTACACTGAAGCTTTCTTT. Its translation is CASSLEGTGYTEAFF.

This clonotype was found many times. V and J are TRBV7-9 and TRBJ2-7, with D tentatively TRBD2 (5 bases). The CDR3 is 15 amino acids. The germline gives CDR1 SEHNR, CDR2 FQNEAQ (reference sequence). Trimming left V 0 bases short and J 3 bases short, with 12 bases between. CDR3 residues: CASSLASGKGYEQYF. CDR3 nucleotide sequence: TGTGCCAGCAGCTTAGCGTCGGGGAAAGGCTACGAGCAGTACTTC.

The sample holds a few counts of this clonotype. CDR3 sequence reads: CASSLDWDGNSPLHF. CDR3 in DNA: TGTGCCAGCAGCTTGGATTGGGACGGTAATTCACCCCTCCACTTT. The rearrangement joins TRBV5-6 to TRBJ1-6; the D gene is possibly TRBD1 (5 bases). With 0 bases removed from V and 6 bases from J, the gap between germline ends came to 10 bases. In germline, CDR1 is SGHDT, CDR2 YYEEEE. CDR3 length: 15 residues.

The genes are TRBV5-6 and TRBJ1-2; the match to TRBD1 covers 9 bases. Trimming cost V 6 bases and J 4 bases; bases outside gene matches: 10. CDR3 size: 15 residues. Germline values: CDR1 SGHDT, CDR2 YYEEEE. CDR3 residues: CASTVGDRAFYGYTF. Here the CDR3 DNA reads TGTGCCAGCACGGTTGGGGACAGGGCTTTCTATGGCTACACCTTC.

This clonotype was counted between two and nine times. The chain has TRBV28 and TRBJ1-2, with D perhaps TRBD1 (6 bases). Germline CDR1 and CDR2: MDHEN and SYDVKM. This CDR3 contains 10 residues. With 10 bases removed from V and 4 bases from J, the gap between germline ends came to 7 bases. The DNA of the CDR3 is TGTGCCATAGGGGGCTATGGCTACACCTTC. Translating it yields CAIGGYGYTF.

This clonotype was picked up a small number of times. The J gene is TRBJ1-1, the V gene TRBV4-3; 9 positions match TRBD1. With 2 bases clipped from V and 1 base from J, the junction kept 8 bases outside the gene matches. Germline CDR1 reads LGHNA; CDR2 reads YSLEER. The CDR3 sequence is 17 residues long. The CDR3 nucleotides read TGCGCCAGCAGCCAAAATACAGGGGGCGCCGGGAACACTGAAGCTTTCTTT. Its translation: CASSQNTGGAGNTEAFF.

This chain uses TRBV2 with TRBJ1-1; 7 nucleotides agree with TRBD1. V lost 6 bases, J lost 4 bases, and 11 bases stayed unmatched. Germline-derived CDR1 and CDR2 are SNHLY and FYNNEI. The CDR3 contains 15 residues. The CDR3 coding sequence is TGTGCCAGCAGCAAAAGACAGGGAGTGAGCACTGAAGCTTTCTTT. Encoded protein: CASSKRQGVSTEAFF.

The chain uses TRBV12-3 or TRBV12-4 and TRBJ1-1; D remains ambiguous. V shed 9 bases and J shed 4 bases, with 12 bases lying between them. The CDR3 extends over 12 amino acids. DNA of the CDR3: TGTGCCAGTAACGGGGTTGGCACTGAAGCTTTCTTT. This translates into CASNGVGTEAFF.

The chain carries TRBV11-2 and TRBJ2-3, with D perhaps TRBD1 (5 bases). CDR3 length equals 16 residues. Trimming took off 5 bases at V and 0 bases at J, with 15 bases between the two ends. CDR1 and CDR2 (germline): SGHAT, FQNNGV. The CDR3 region has the DNA TGTGCCAGCAGCCTTAACCCGACAGCTAGCACAGATACGCAGTATTTT. Protein product: CASSLNPTASTDTQYF.